This T cell receptor beta chain was captured in a study of blood T cell repertoires in COVID-19. Study details: T cells, B-cell-depleted T cells, or PBMCs supplied cDNA or gDNA.

Generated by immunoSEQ multiplex PCR, the TCRdb table keeps only in-frame clones and is missing some. This sample has under 150,000 clones, with 80% to 90% found just once. This clone was observed once. CDR1 MDHEN and CDR2 SYDVKM come from the germline V gene. This CDR3 has 16 amino acids. V shed 6 bases and J shed 0 bases, with 14 bases lying between them. The V and J genes are TRBV28 and TRBJ1-4; tentatively, D is TRBD1 (5 bases). The sample comprised peripheral blood. The sequence was collected from a man aged 80 or over with active or convalescent COVID-19. The CDR3 loop is CASRGDGGATNEKLFF. DNA of the CDR3: TGTGCCAGCAGGGGCGATGGGGGGGCAACTAATGAAAAACTGTTTTTT.